The subject of this entry is one T cell receptor beta chain. Its target antigen remains unknown. No qualities accompany the bases; no much larger clone lies one base away. The time point tag for this specimen amounts to: baseline before first vaccination. Vaccinee samples came from UK trials COV001 and COV002, including a single-blind randomized controlled phase 2/3 trial of AZD1222 (ChAdOx1 nCoV-19) in healthy adults. Trial participant PBMC samples were collected at day 0 and day 28 after the second dose for TCRbeta chain sequencing. The CDR3 regions of human TCRbeta chains were analyzed by immunosequencing. The published analysis was carried out like this. Repertoire TCRs were checked for matches against a reference library of SARS-CoV-2-specific TCRs that had been generated using the MIRA antigen-specificity platform. Breadth was defined as the fraction of unique TCRs that were SARS-CoV-2-associated, and depth was defined as the fraction of total T cells that were SARS-CoV-2-associated. Using the MIRA data, each spike-specific TCR was mapped to the spike region that the TCR reacts to and placed in a CD4 or CD8 class. Log10-transformed breadth and depth values were compared by one-way ANOVA with Sidak's multiple comparisons tests. The clones in this table, taken by TCRdb from immuneACCESS, are in-frame only. Not every clone is retained; where verified, under half of the shortfall comes from an unresolved V gene, and the cause of the rest is unknown. V, J and clone size are taken as reported in that table, and D and trimming were inferred from the DNA itself. The sample table holds under 95,000 clones, of which around 87% were seen once. The ten most abundant clones make up over 7.5% of the sample.

This entry is derived from a study of T cell responses to AZD1222 COVID-19 vaccine (dated by TCRdb to the early 2020s). Turning to the overall study: AZD1222 recipients whose second dose came at about 4 weeks and those whose second dose came at about 12 weeks were combined into one group, since spike-specific TCR depth and breadth did not differ between the two schedules. TCR sequencing covered 233 trial participants: about 210 given two doses of AZD1222 and around 26 given two doses of MenACWY control vaccine. Trial participants were enrolled by age into 18-55, 56-69 and 70-plus year subgroups, with roughly 160, 29 and 62 TCR-sequenced participants respectively. What the study reported, not specific to this receptor: CD4 TCRs associated with the vaccine covered the entire spike protein, and the dominant responses were in regions 160-218 and 743-854. No day 14 peak-response samples were available, so repertoires were characterized only after the peak T cell response. Conclusions about previously exposed vaccinees were limited because only a handful of AZD1222 recipients were SARS-CoV-2 seropositive at baseline. After two AZD1222 doses, both the breadth and the depth of spike-specific TCRs were significantly higher than at day 0 and than in MenACWY recipients. Reportedly, close to half of the unique spike-specific TCRs recognized epitopes lying outside the regions that are mutated in the B.1.351 and B.1.1.7 variants. Most participants were white British and females outnumbered males, and the authors suggested that clonal diversity may have been underestimated. The 56-69-year group was small, and its depth increase did not reach significance, likely because of low power.

Trimming takes 2 bases off V and 4 bases off J; junction bases not matched to a gene: 6. Counted from cysteine to phenylalanine, this CDR3 has 15 amino acids. Only CDR3 DNA remains: 45 bases, in frame from the first base. The starting material was peripheral blood, obtained on day 0 of AZD1222 vaccination. This sequence was found in an adult in good health. The chain uses TRBV23-1 and TRBJ2-7, and 9 junction bases match TRBD1. Being an ORF, TRBV23-1 has a function that is uncertain. The CDR3 loop reads CASSQPGTGKYEQYF. In nucleotides, the sequence is TGCGCCAGCAGTCAACCCGGGACAGGGAAATACGAGCAGTACTTC.